The 14 T cell receptor beta chains in this list originate from one sample, sequenced in a study of shared clonotypes between healthy human individuals. TCRdb keeps only in-frame clones here, not all; method: immunoSEQ multiplex PCR. The sample has about 110,000 clones; about 72% are singletons. Sequences were obtained from memory CD8+ T cells sorted from blood. Specified subset: CD45RO+ cells pooled with CCR7-negative TemRA cells. These TCRs come from a woman in her 30s in good health.

V gene TRBV11-1 combines with J gene TRBJ2-1; TRBD2 matches 7 bases. The CDR3 extends over 15 amino acids. Losses at the gene ends were 4 bases for V and 4 bases for J; bases not matched to a gene: 7. The germline V gene has CDR1 SGHAT and CDR2 FQDESV (reference sequence). This CDR3 reads CASSSQRDSYNEQFF. The CDR3, as DNA: TGTGCCAGCAGCTCCCAGCGGGACTCGTACAATGAGCAGTTCTTC.

This clone was counted ten times or more. The V gene is TRBV28, the J gene TRBJ2-5; 8 bases line up with TRBD1. In germline, CDR1 is MDHEN, CDR2 SYDVKM. This CDR3 region has 14 residues. V lost 4 bases and J lost 2; bases outside the gene matches: 3. CDR3 sequence: CASSSYRGQETQYF. CDR3 in DNA: TGTGCCAGCAGTTCCTACAGGGGGCAAGAGACCCAGTACTTC.

The V and J genes are TRBV6-1 and TRBJ2-4; 12 nucleotides match TRBD1. Germline trimming cut 4 bases from V and 8 bases from J; bases unmatched to any gene: 15. This CDR3 has 18 residues. The germline CDR1 and CDR2 sequences are MNHNS and SASEGT. CDR3 in amino acids: CASSVFRRGTGGLDIQYF. DNA for the CDR3: TGTGCCAGCAGTGTATTTAGGCGGGGGACAGGGGGCTTAGACATTCAGTACTTC.

There are many counts of this clone. V is TRBV11-3 and J is TRBJ2-1; perhaps D is TRBD1 or TRBD2 (7 bases each). The V and J ends lost 5 bases and 4 bases respectively, with 12 bases between them. The germline gives CDR1 SGHNT, CDR2 YENEEA. The CDR3 sequence is 14 residues long. The CDR3 region has the DNA TGTGCCAGCAGCGACAGGGAGGGATACAATGAGCAGTTCTTC. Amino acid sequence: CASSDREGYNEQFF. Full variable domain (missing parts from reference TRBV11-3 and TRBJ2-1): EAGVVQSPRYKIIEKKQPVAFWCNPISGHNTLYWYLQNLGQGPELLIRYENEEAVDDSQLPKDRFSAERLKGVDSTLKIQPAELGDSAVYLCASSDREGYNEQFFGPGTRLTVL.

V usage is TRBV15 and J usage is TRBJ2-1; TRBD2 matches at 13 bases. The ends lost 5 bases at V and 7 bases at J; junction bases unmatched: 8. The CDR3 is 16 residues long. Germline assignment: CDR1 LNHNV and CDR2 YYDKDF (reference sequence). The CDR3 spells CATSGFRLAGGNEQFF. In DNA form, the CDR3 reads TGTGCCACCAGCGGGTTTAGACTAGCGGGAGGTAATGAGCAGTTCTTC.

The count of this clone is one. V is TRBV7-9 and J is TRBJ2-7; 7 positions agree with TRBD1. This CDR3 is built from 13 residues. After removal of 1 base from V and 7 bases from J, the junction contained 4 bases not matched to a gene. Germline V gene lookup returns CDR1 SEHNR and CDR2 FQNEAQ (reference sequence). The CDR3 region is CASSLERGLEQYF. Written as DNA, the CDR3 is TGTGCCAGCAGCTTAGAAAGGGGGCTTGAGCAGTACTTC.

About this clone itself: A read error is likely here: a far larger clone is one base away. The V call is TRBV2, the J call TRBJ1-2; D unresolved. The CDR3 length is 14 residues. Deletions cut 1 base from V and 2 bases from J, with 8 bases between. Germline CDR1 is SNHLY and CDR2 is FYNNEI. This chain's CDR3 is CASSEEAENYGYTF. For the CDR3, the DNA is TGTGCCAGCAGTGAAGAAGCAGAGAACTATGGCTACACCTTC.

CDR3 in amino acids: CASSRQTDAEETQYF. The DNA of the CDR3 is TGCGCCAGCAGCCGACAAACTGACGCCGAAGAGACCCAGTACTTC. The rearrangement links TRBV4-1 to TRBJ2-5; D gene unclear. The CDR3 spans 15 residues. V gave up 4 bases and J gave up 3 bases, with 15 bases separating them. Germline CDR1 MGHRA, CDR2 YSYEKL.

This chain links TRBV2 with TRBJ2-5; tentatively, D is TRBD2 (5 bases). The CDR3 has 12 residues. The germline V gene encodes CDR1 SNHLY and CDR2 FYNNEI. V was shortened by 6 bases and J by 5 bases, with 10 bases between the two germline ends. The CDR3 loop reads CASRDWAETQYF. CDR3 nucleotide sequence: TGTGCCAGCAGGGACTGGGCGGAGACCCAGTACTTC.

The chain carries TRBV7-2 and TRBJ2-7, with 9 nucleotides matching TRBD2. Germline CDR1 and CDR2: SGHTA and FQGNSA. V trimming: 2 bases; J trimming: 2 bases; junction bases outside the gene matches: 4. This CDR3 has 15 amino acids. The CDR3 protein is CASSLTAGGPYEQYF. In DNA, the CDR3 is TGTGCCAGCAGCTTAACAGCGGGAGGCCCCTACGAGCAGTACTTC. The complete variable domain, with remaining parts taken from reference TRBV7-2 and TRBJ2-7, reads GAGVSQSPSNKVTEKGKDVELRCDPISGHTALYWYRQSLGQGLEFLIYFQGNSAPDKSGLPSDRFSAERTGGSVSTLTIQRTQQEDSAVYLCASSLTAGGPYEQYFGPGTRLTVT.

The chain employs TRBV5-5 and TRBJ2-7, with TRBD2 as a possible D gene (6 bases). Germline values: CDR1 SGHKS, CDR2 YYEKEE (reference sequence). V lost 2 bases and J lost 2, with 11 bases in between. This CDR3 comprises 14 residues. Here the CDR3 reads CASSFWRGPYEQYF. The CDR3 region has the DNA TGTGCCAGCAGCTTCTGGAGGGGACCCTACGAGCAGTACTTC. Together with reference TRBV5-5 and TRBJ2-7, the CDR3 gives the full variable domain: DAGVTQSPTHLIKTRGQQVTLRCSPISGHKSVSWYQQVLGQGPQFIFQYYEKEERGRGNFPDRFSARQFPNYSSELNVNALLLGDSALYLCASSFWRGPYEQYFGPGTRLTVT.

The chain combines TRBV25-1 with TRBJ2-3; D gene ambiguous. V lost 5 bases and J lost 0, with 6 bases in between. Germline assignment: CDR1 MGHDK and CDR2 SYGVNS. The CDR3 covers 13 residues. CDR3 protein: CASSTPSTDTQYF. The DNA for the CDR3 is TGTGCCAGCAGTACGCCTAGCACAGATACGCAGTATTTT. The full variable domain, completed using reference TRBV25-1 and TRBJ2-3, is EADIYQTPRYLVIGTGKKITLECSQTMGHDKMYWYQQDPGMELHLIHYSYGVNSTEKGDLSSESTVSRIRTEHFPLTLESARPSHTSQYLCASSTPSTDTQYFGPGTRLTVL.

This chain joins TRBV5-5 and TRBJ2-3; 12 nucleotides line up with TRBD2. This CDR3 is built from 16 residues. J was trimmed by 3 bases and V by 4 bases; bases with no gene match: 6. CDR1 and CDR2 from the germline V gene are SGHKS and YYEKEE (reference sequence). CDR3 sequence (DNA): TGTGCCAGCAGCGTGGGTGGGACTAGCGGGACAGATACGCAGTATTTT. Translating gives CASSVGGTSGTDTQYF.

The chain carries TRBV9 and TRBJ2-1; 9 nucleotides agree with TRBD1. V shed 3 bases, J shed 5 bases, and the junction held 9 bases outside the gene matches. The CDR3 is 16 residues long. The V gene's germline CDR1 is SGDLS and CDR2 YYNGEE. CDR3 DNA sequence: TGTGCCAGCAGCGCAAGCTGGGACAGGGCGCACAATGAGCAGTTCTTC. Its translation: CASSASWDRAHNEQFF.